This passage covers 10 T cell receptor beta chains from one sample sequenced in a study of T cells after posttransplantation cyclophosphamide. A marrow graft followed busulfan-fludarabine conditioning, with cyclophosphamide on days +3 and +4. Clones were read by immunoSEQ multiplex PCR, and TCRdb kept only the in-frame ones, dropping some. Here the sample spans around 22,000 clones, roughly nine tenths being singletons. Material: PBMCs, obtained after allogeneic stem cell transplant with posttransplant cyclophosphamide. These receptors were collected from a female patient between 30 and 40 years old who received an allogeneic stem cell transplant from an unrelated donor, was CMV-positive, and had no GVHD. Some T cells may be supplied by the graft donor.

Notes on this clone: The junction differs from germline at one of its ends, possibly a read error. The rearrangement links TRBV28 to TRBJ1-6; 10 bases fit TRBD1. The germline gives CDR1 MDHEN, CDR2 SYDVKM. This CDR3 has 12 amino acids. This CDR3 is CASSHNRDRGYF. DNA of the CDR3: TGTGCCAGCAGTCACAACCGGGACAGGGGATACTTT. The full variable domain, completed using reference TRBV28 and TRBJ1-6, is DVKVTQSSRYLVKRTGEKVFLECVQDMDHENMFWYRQDPGLGLRLIYFSYDVKMKEKGDIPEGYSVSREKKERFSLILESASTNQTSMYLCASSHNRDRGYFGNGTRLTVT.

The chain has TRBV28 and TRBJ2-6, with TRBD1 identical over 7 bases. The germline V gene encodes CDR1 MDHEN and CDR2 SYDVKM. With 6 bases clipped from V and 1 base from J, the junction kept 12 bases outside the gene matches. This CDR3 region has 18 residues. The CDR3 region has the DNA TGTGCCAGCAGGGCCTATTTAGGGGGCGTTTCTGGGGCCAACGTCCTGACTTTC. Amino acids: CASRAYLGGVSGANVLTF.

This chain joins TRBV7-3 and TRBJ1-1, with TRBD1 matching over 8 bases. Germline lookup yields CDR1 SGHTA and CDR2 FQGTGA. This CDR3 has 13 amino acids. With V trimmed by 4 bases and J by 8 bases, 6 bases remained unmatched. The DNA for the CDR3 is TGTGCCAGCAGCTCCCAGGGGGCTGGAGAAGCTTTCTTT. Translation: CASSSQGAGEAFF.

This chain uses TRBV19 with TRBJ2-5, with D hard to call. Trimming shortened V by 9 bases and J by 4 bases, and 12 bases separated the two germline ends. The germline gives CDR1 LNHDA, CDR2 SQIVND (reference sequence). The CDR3 extends over 12 amino acids. CDR3 sequence reads: CASGFIGETQYF. The CDR3 DNA reads TGTGCCAGCGGTTTTATCGGAGAGACCCAGTACTTC.

V usage is TRBV9 and J usage is TRBJ1-3, with 8 bases that match TRBD1. Germline loops: CDR1 SGDLS, CDR2 YYNGEE. The CDR3 has 16 residues. Germline trimming cut 4 bases from V and 4 bases from J; bases unmatched to any gene: 10. The CDR3 bases are TGTGCCAGCAGCTTGAGCCGGGACAGGTGGGGAAACACCATATATTTT. This encodes CASSLSRDRWGNTIYF.

This chain joins TRBV6-5 and TRBJ2-1; the match to TRBD2 covers 14 bases. Unmatched junction bases numbered 3, after V lost 2 bases and J lost 6 bases. Germline CDR1 is MNHEY and CDR2 is SVGAGI. This CDR3 region has 16 residues. The CDR3 DNA reads as TGTGCCAGCAGTTACGGGGGACTAGCGGGGGCCAATGAGCAGTTCTTC. Protein: CASSYGGLAGANEQFF.

This chain links TRBV23-1 with TRBJ2-4; D unclear. TRBV23-1 qualifies as an ORF whose function is uncertain. V dropped 8 bases and J dropped 0 bases, with 11 bases sitting between them. The CDR3 runs 14 residues. In DNA form, the CDR3 reads TGCGCCAGCGAGCCTTCGGTAGCCAAAAACATTCAGTACTTC. Amino acids: CASEPSVAKNIQYF.

This chain uses TRBV27 with TRBJ2-3, with D perhaps matching TRBD2 (6 bases). Germline V gene lookup returns CDR1 MNHEY and CDR2 SMNVEV (reference sequence). With 5 bases removed from V and 2 bases from J, the gap between germline ends came to 11 bases. CDR3 length: 14 amino acids. The DNA of the CDR3 is TGTGCCAGCAGTGAGGCGGGGTACACAGATACGCAGTATTTT. Its translation is CASSEAGYTDTQYF.

V and J are TRBV7-9 and TRBJ2-7; the D gene is possibly TRBD1 (6 bases). Germline V gene lookup returns CDR1 SEHNR and CDR2 FQNEAQ (reference sequence). V dropped 1 base and J dropped 4 bases, with 17 bases sitting between them. This CDR3 comprises 16 residues. As DNA, the CDR3 is TGTGCCAGCAGCTTAGTTCGAGGCAGGGGTATTTACGAGCAGTACTTC. Protein product: CASSLVRGRGIYEQYF.

This rearrangement joins TRBV19 to TRBJ2-3, with TRBD2 as a possible D gene (5 bases). V gave up 10 bases and J gave up 4 bases, with 18 bases separating them. The CDR3 runs 14 residues. Germline CDR1 LNHDA, CDR2 SQIVND (reference sequence). CDR3 sequence (DNA): TGTGCCACCCTAGGGTGGGGAGAGCCAGATACGCAGTATTTT. It translates to CATLGWGEPDTQYF.